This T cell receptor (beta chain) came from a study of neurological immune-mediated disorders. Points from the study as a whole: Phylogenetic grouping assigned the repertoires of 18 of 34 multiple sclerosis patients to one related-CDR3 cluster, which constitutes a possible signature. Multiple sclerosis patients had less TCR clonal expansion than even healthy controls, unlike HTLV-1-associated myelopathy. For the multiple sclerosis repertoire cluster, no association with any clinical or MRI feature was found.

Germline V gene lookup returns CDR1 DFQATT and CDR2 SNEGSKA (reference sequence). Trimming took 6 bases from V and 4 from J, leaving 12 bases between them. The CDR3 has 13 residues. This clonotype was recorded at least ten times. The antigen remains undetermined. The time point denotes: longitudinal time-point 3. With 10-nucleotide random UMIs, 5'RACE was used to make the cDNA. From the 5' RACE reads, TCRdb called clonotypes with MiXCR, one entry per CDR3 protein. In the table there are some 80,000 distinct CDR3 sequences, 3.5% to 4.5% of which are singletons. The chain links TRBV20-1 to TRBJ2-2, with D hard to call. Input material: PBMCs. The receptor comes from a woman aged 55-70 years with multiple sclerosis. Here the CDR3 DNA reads TGCAGTGCCCTCCAGTGGGGCACCGGGGAGCTGTTTTTT. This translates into CSALQWGTGELFF.